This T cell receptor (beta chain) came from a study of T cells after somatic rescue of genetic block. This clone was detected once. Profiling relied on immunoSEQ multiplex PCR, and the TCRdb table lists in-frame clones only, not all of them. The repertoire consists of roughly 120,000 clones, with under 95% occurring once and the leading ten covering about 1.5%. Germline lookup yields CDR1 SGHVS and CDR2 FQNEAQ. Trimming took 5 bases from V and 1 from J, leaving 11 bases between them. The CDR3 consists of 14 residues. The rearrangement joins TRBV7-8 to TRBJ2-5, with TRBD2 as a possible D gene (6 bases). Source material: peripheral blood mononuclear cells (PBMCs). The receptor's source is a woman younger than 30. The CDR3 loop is CASSPGTPQETQYF. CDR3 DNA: TGTGCCAGCAGCCCCGGGACTCCCCAAGAGACCCAGTACTTC.